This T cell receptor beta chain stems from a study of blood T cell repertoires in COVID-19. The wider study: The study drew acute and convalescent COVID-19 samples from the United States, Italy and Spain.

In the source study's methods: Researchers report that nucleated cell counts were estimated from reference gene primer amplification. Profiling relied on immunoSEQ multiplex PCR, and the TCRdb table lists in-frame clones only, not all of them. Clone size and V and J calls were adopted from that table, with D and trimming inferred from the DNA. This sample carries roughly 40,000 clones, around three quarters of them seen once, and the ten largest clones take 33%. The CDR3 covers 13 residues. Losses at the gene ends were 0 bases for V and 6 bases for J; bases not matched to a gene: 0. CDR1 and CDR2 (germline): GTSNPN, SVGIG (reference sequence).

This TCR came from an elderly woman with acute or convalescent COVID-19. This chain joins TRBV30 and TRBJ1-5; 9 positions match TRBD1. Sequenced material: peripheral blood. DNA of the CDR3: TGTGCCTGGAGTGTACAGGGGGCTCAGCCCCAGCATTTT. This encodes CAWSVQGAQPQHF.